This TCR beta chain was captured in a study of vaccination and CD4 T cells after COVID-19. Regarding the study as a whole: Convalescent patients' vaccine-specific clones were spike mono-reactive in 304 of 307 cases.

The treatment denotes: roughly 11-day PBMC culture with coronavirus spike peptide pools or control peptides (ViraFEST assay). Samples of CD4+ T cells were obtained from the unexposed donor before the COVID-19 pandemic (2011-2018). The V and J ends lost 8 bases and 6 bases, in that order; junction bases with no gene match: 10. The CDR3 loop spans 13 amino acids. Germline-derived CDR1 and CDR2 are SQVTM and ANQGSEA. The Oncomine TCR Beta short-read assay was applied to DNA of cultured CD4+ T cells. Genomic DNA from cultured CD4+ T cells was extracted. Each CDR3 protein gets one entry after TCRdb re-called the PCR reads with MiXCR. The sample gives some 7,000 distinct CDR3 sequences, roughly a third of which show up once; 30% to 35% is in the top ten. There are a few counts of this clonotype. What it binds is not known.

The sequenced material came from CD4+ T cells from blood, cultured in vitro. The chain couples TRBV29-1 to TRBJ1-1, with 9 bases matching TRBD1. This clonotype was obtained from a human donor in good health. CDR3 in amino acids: CSQTQGASPEAFF. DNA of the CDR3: TGCAGCCAAACACAGGGGGCGTCCCCTGAAGCTTTCTTT.